This T cell receptor (beta chain) was sequenced in a study of shared clonotypes between healthy human individuals. General study points: Non-shared clonotypes had lower generation probabilities than those shared by all four donors. Since donors were few, the genetic and exposure-history diversity represented was limited.

Naive-designated CD8 cells lacked CD45RO, were positively enriched for CCR7, and omitted terminally differentiated effector memory CD45RA+ cells. The germline V and J ends were trimmed by 1 base and 4 bases, with 5 bases remaining between them. The CDR3 spans 13 residues. Germline V gives CDR1 WSHSY, CDR2 SAAADI. About this clone itself: As yet, its antigen is unknown.

Here immunoSEQ multiplex PCR was the method, and the copy in TCRdb shows in-frame clones only, minus some. The sample records 550,000 to 750,000 clones, around 90% being singletons. The clonotype comes from a young man in good health. Sequenced input: naive CD8+ T cells sorted from blood. The chain combines TRBV10-2 with TRBJ2-1; D remains ambiguous. In DNA, the CDR3 is TGCGCCAGCAGTGAGTACAGTTACAATGAGCAGTTCTTC. Encoded protein: CASSEYSYNEQFF.